The following is a TCR beta chain sequence with its context. The CDR3 is 13 amino acids. Germline CDR1 and CDR2: SNHLY and FYNNEI. The ends were cut back, 6 bases at V and 2 bases at J, with 10 bases in the middle. The entry originates in a study of CD8 T cells in Susac syndrome. RNA was extracted with the RNeasy kit, and a quantity of about 0.45 to 1 ug was reverse transcribed using random hexamers. A multiplex approach, immunoSEQ multiplex PCR, amplified TCR beta CDR3 across 54 Vbeta and 13 Jbeta. TCRdb reprocessed the immunoSEQ multiplex PCR reads with MiXCR, giving one entry per CDR3 protein. The repertoire holds around 80,000 distinct CDR3 sequences, with approximately 94% as singletons. TCR beta from blood CD8+ and CD4+ T cells was sequenced. The controls, all healthy donors, were matched for age and sex.

The sample was CD8+ T cells from PBMCs. The receptor was derived from a human donor in good health. The chain is built from TRBV2 and TRBJ1-1; D might be TRBD1 (5 bases). For the CDR3, the DNA is TGTGCCAGCAGGGTTGGGGGAAACACTGAAGCTTTCTTT. Protein sequence: CASRVGGNTEAFF. The complete variable domain, with remaining parts taken from reference TRBV2 and TRBJ1-1, reads EPEVTQTPSHQVTQMGQEVILRCVPISNHLYFYWYRQILGQKVEFLVSFYNNEISEKSEIFDDQFSVERPDGSNFTLKIRSTKLEDSAMYFCASRVGGNTEAFFGQGTRLTVV.